The 5 T cell receptor beta chains listed next were all sequenced from one sample in a study of vaccination effects on CD4 cells after COVID-19. The table came from immunoSEQ multiplex PCR; TCRdb's copy has only in-frame clones and leaves some out. The table includes 25,000 to 30,000 clones, around three fifths detected once. Following culture for under 12 days, CD4+ T cells were isolated. The antigens for these receptors are not known. The specimen comprised CD4+ T cells from PBMCs cultured without peptide, sampled before COVID-19 vaccination. Receptor source: a human donor who received a COVID-19 vaccine.

A few counts support this clone. The chain combines TRBV6-5 with TRBJ2-7; D is unclear. The CDR3 covers 14 residues. The germline V and J ends were trimmed by 6 bases and 1 base, with 13 bases remaining between them. Germline V gives CDR1 MNHEY, CDR2 SVGAGI. CDR3 sequence: CASRQTVFSYEQYF. Written as DNA, the CDR3 is TGTGCCAGCAGGCAAACAGTTTTTTCCTACGAGCAGTACTTC.

In this sample, this clone turned up a few times. V is TRBV7-9 and J is TRBJ1-1; TRBD1 might be the D (5 bases). CDR1 is SEHNR and CDR2 is FQNEAQ in the germline V gene (reference sequence). The V gene lost 8 bases and the J gene lost 2 bases, with 12 bases spanning the gap. There are 13 residues in the CDR3. The CDR3 DNA sequence: TGTGCCAGCGCTTGGGACGTTAACACTGAAGCTTTCTTT. It specifies CASAWDVNTEAFF.

This clone has a handful of counts. The chain combines TRBV6-1 with TRBJ1-2; 11 nucleotides match TRBD1. The CDR3 loop spans 16 amino acids. With V trimmed by 6 bases and J by 6 bases, 12 bases remained unmatched. Germline CDR1 and CDR2: MNHNS and SASEGT. The CDR3 DNA is TGTGCCAGCAGCGAACCCGGACAGGGGGCGCCGAATGGCTACACCTTC. Amino acid sequence: CASSEPGQGAPNGYTF.

V is TRBV18 and J is TRBJ2-7; 11 positions match TRBD1. CDR1 is KGHSH and CDR2 is LQKENI in the germline V gene. The CDR3 is made up of 16 amino acids. J was trimmed by 5 bases and V by 0 bases; bases with no gene match: 6. This chain's CDR3 is CASSPPLDRGRHEQYF. Here the CDR3 DNA reads TGTGCCAGCTCACCACCACTGGACAGGGGGCGTCACGAGCAGTACTTC.

The V gene is TRBV6-1, the J gene TRBJ2-5; 13 positions match TRBD2. Germline CDR1 and CDR2: MNHNS and SASEGT. V lost 2 bases and J lost 5; bases outside the gene matches: 2. This CDR3 is 15 amino acids long. DNA of the CDR3: TGTGCCAGCAGTGAAACTAGCGGGGGGGCCGAGACCCAGTACTTC. Protein: CASSETSGGAETQYF.